These T cell receptor beta chains were read from a single sample in a study of blood T cells in healthy people across ages. TCRdb analysed the 5' RACE reads with MiXCR anew, one entry per CDR3 protein. The table lists 600,000 to 850,000 distinct CDR3 sequences, about 40% of them singletons. The sequencing sample was made of blood. The source is a woman in her sixties or seventies in good health. Each CDR3 is given with its conserved first and last residue. A D gene is named only where the DNA matches it firmly. Clone size is shown for a subset of rows, as once, few, many or a class of expanded clone.

d_gene | j_gene | v_gene | abundance | CDR3nt | CDR3aa
TRBD1 | TRBJ1-1 | TRBV5-1 | few | TGCGCCAGCAGCTTGGCATGGCCAGGGGGCACTGAAGCTTTCTTT | CASSLAWPGGTEAFF
- | TRBJ2-5 | TRBV27 | few | TGTGCCAGCAGTTTACCCGTCGGTCTGGCGACGGAGACCCAGTACTTC | CASSLPVGLATETQYF
- | TRBJ2-3 | TRBV24-1 | once | TGTGCCACCAGTGATTTTGGGGGGACCGAAAACACAGATACGCGGTATTTT | CATSDFGGTENTDTRYF
- | TRBJ1-2 | TRBV4-2 | many | TGTGCCAGCAGCCAAGGCCGGGGCTACACCTTC | CASSQGRGYTF
TRBD2 | TRBJ2-3 | TRBV5-1 | - | TGCGCCAGCAGCTCGGGAGGGGATGAAGATACGCAGTATTTT | CASSSGGDEDTQYF
- | TRBJ2-7 | TRBV7-2 | many | TGTGCCAGCAGCTTAGTTTTCGAAGCGTTCCACGAGCAGTACTTC | CASSLVFEAFHEQYF
- | TRBJ1-1 | TRBV29-1 | - | TGCAGCGTTCAGGGCATGAACACTGAAGCTTTCTTT | CSVQGMNTEAFF
- | TRBJ2-1 | TRBV7-6 | - | TGTGCCAGCAGCTTAACGTGGCGGGGGCCCTACAATGAGCAGTTCTTC | CASSLTWRGPYNEQFF
- | TRBJ2-3 | TRBV12-5 | - | TGTGCTAGTGGTTTAGAAGGGTTCACAGATACGCAGTATTTT | CASGLEGFTDTQYF
TRBD2 | TRBJ2-3 | TRBV12-3/TRBV12-4 | - | TGTGCCAGCAGGACACTTGTGGGACTAGCGGGATTCACAGATACGCAGTATTTT | CASRTLVGLAGFTDTQYF
- | TRBJ2-1 | TRBV7-2 | few | TGTGCCAGCAGCCCCGAGGTGGGTAGCGGAGACAACTACAATGAGCAGTTCTTC | CASSPEVGSGDNYNEQFF
TRBD1 | TRBJ1-1 | TRBV5-1 | - | TGCGCCAGCAGCCGAACAGGGGGCACCAAGAACACTGAAGCTTTCTTT | CASSRTGGTKNTEAFF
- | TRBJ2-1 | TRBV6-1 | few | TGTGCCAGCAAGGACCTCGCCTACAATGAGCAGTTCTTC | CASKDLAYNEQFF
- | TRBJ2-7 | TRBV7-2 | - | TGTGCCAGCAGCTCTGGGAATCCCCAGTTGGCCCAGTACTTC | CASSSGNPQLAQYF
TRBD2 | TRBJ2-3 | TRBV5-1 | few | TGCGCCAGCAGCTTGGTAGCGGGGGACATCACAGATACGCAGTATTTT | CASSLVAGDITDTQYF
- | TRBJ1-1 | TRBV30 | - | TGTGCCTGCAAAACCCGTGGACAGATGAACACTGAAGCTTTCTTT | CACKTRGQMNTEAFF
TRBD1 | TRBJ1-6 | TRBV2 | - | TGTGCCAGCAGTGAGCGGAAGGACAGGGGGAATTCACCCCTCCACTTT | CASSERKDRGNSPLHF
- | TRBJ2-3 | TRBV6-1 | few | TGTGCCAGCAGGACCGCGGGGGCCACAGATACGCAGTATTTT | CASRTAGATDTQYF
- | TRBJ2-2 | TRBV7-3 | - | TGTGCCAGCAGCTTAAAGGGGGGGACGGGGGCGAACACCGGGGAGCTGTTTTTT | CASSLKGGTGANTGELFF
TRBD1 | TRBJ1-6 | TRBV20-1 | - | TGCAGTGCTAGAGATCGAAGGGGACAGGGGAATTCACCCCTCCACTTT | CSARDRRGQGNSPLHF
TRBD2 | TRBJ2-7 | TRBV20-1 | - | TGCAGTGCTACTAGCGGAGGATTATACGAGCAGTACTTC | CSATSGGLYEQYF
- | TRBJ2-7 | TRBV4-3 | few | TGCGCCAGCAGCCAAGTTGGTGGAGCGCACGAGCAGTACTTC | CASSQVGGAHEQYF
- | TRBJ1-2 | TRBV4-3 | - | TGCGCCAGCAGCCAAGATTTTCCCCGGCCTAACTATGGCTACACCTTC | CASSQDFPRPNYGYTF
- | TRBJ2-7 | TRBV6-2/TRBV6-3 | many | TGTGCCAGCACTCACGGGGGTTTCCCTCCCTACGAGCAGTACTTC | CASTHGGFPPYEQYF
- | TRBJ2-5 | TRBV6-2/TRBV6-3 | few | TGTGCCAGCAGTTACGCCCAGGAGGAGACCCAGTACTTC | CASSYAQEETQYF
TRBD2 | TRBJ2-3 | TRBV3-1 | - | TGTGCCAGCAGCCAAGGTGCGGGAGGGCCGGGCACAGATACGCAGTATTTT | CASSQGAGGPGTDTQYF
TRBD2 | TRBJ2-1 | TRBV7-2 | - | TGTGCCAGCAGCTTAAAATCCGGGACTAGCGGGAGAAATGAGCAGTTCTTC | CASSLKSGTSGRNEQFF
- | TRBJ2-5 | TRBV7-2 | once | TGTGCCAGCAGCTTACCGACAGACCAAGAGACCCAGTACTTC | CASSLPTDQETQYF
- | TRBJ2-7 | TRBV10-3 | few | TGTGCCATCACAGGGGACTACGAGCAGTACTTC | CAITGDYEQYF
TRBD2 | TRBJ2-5 | TRBV11-2 | - | TGTGCCAGCAGCTTCGGGACTAGCGGGAGGTTGTACTTC | CASSFGTSGRLYF
- | TRBJ2-7 | TRBV4-2 | - | TGTGCCAGCAGCCAAGGGGGCCGGGACTTGGGGGGCTACGAGCAGTACTTC | CASSQGGRDLGGYEQYF
- | TRBJ2-5 | TRBV6-5 | - | TGTGCCAGCAGTTACTCTTGGGGCGCTAGGGAAGAGACCCAGTACTTC | CASSYSWGAREETQYF
TRBD2 | TRBJ2-1 | TRBV20-1 | few | TGCAGTGCCCCCGGGACTAGCGGGAGCAATGAGCAGTTCTTC | CSAPGTSGSNEQFF
- | TRBJ2-7 | TRBV7-9 | - | TGTGCCAGCAGCTCAACGGGAGACAGAACGGACGAGCAGTACTTC | CASSSTGDRTDEQYF
TRBD2 | TRBJ2-7 | TRBV12-3/TRBV12-4 | - | TGTGCCAGCAGTTTAAGGACTAGCGGTATTGATCAGTACTTC | CASSLRTSGIDQYF